These 28 T cell receptor beta chains share one sample of origin, sequenced in a study of blood T cell repertoires in COVID-19. Profiled with immunoSEQ multiplex PCR; TCRdb holds only in-frame clones, not every one. This table has more than 200,000 clones, 75% to 85% appearing once. The source material was PBMCs or T cells enriched from blood (not recorded which). These receptor sequences come from a man aged 25 to 40 with acute COVID-19.

The chain uses TRBV18 and TRBJ1-3; D not certain. Germline assignment: CDR1 KGHSH and CDR2 LQKENI. CDR3 size: 15 residues. V shed 2 bases and J shed 7 bases, with 15 bases lying between them. In DNA form, the CDR3 reads TGTGCCAGCTCACCAAACGAGGCGGTCTGGAACACCATATATTTT. Residues: CASSPNEAVWNTIYF.

The chain links TRBV7-9 to TRBJ2-7; D is possibly TRBD1 (6 bases). Trimming took 4 bases from V and 2 from J, leaving 18 bases between them. CDR1 is SEHNR and CDR2 is FQNEAQ in the germline V gene (reference sequence). The length of the CDR3 is 16 residues. This CDR3 reads CASSSYQGIGTYEQYF. The CDR3 DNA reads as TGTGCCAGCAGCTCATATCAGGGGATTGGGACCTACGAGCAGTACTTC.

The chain joins TRBV9 to TRBJ2-5, with 7 positions matching TRBD1. The CDR3 runs to 15 residues. The trim removed 4 bases at V and 1 base at J, leaving 7 bases unmatched. Germline V gives CDR1 SGDLS, CDR2 YYNGEE. The CDR3 here is CASSLNRGRQETQYF. As DNA, the CDR3 is TGTGCCAGCAGCCTCAACAGGGGTCGCCAAGAGACCCAGTACTTC.

This chain connects TRBV5-1 to TRBJ1-2, with D uncertain. Trimming shortened V by 4 bases and J by 6 bases, and 10 bases separated the two germline ends. Germline V gene sequence: CDR1 SGHRS, CDR2 YFSETQ. The CDR3 has 12 amino acids. CDR3 loop: CASSNSGNGYTF. Written as DNA, the CDR3 is TGCGCCAGCAGCAATAGCGGGAATGGCTACACCTTC. Full variable domain (outside the CDR3, taken from reference TRBV5-1 and TRBJ1-2): KAGVTQTPRYLIKTRGQQVTLSCSPISGHRSVSWYQQTPGQGLQFLFEYFSETQRNKGNFPGRFSGRQFSNSRSEMNVSTLELGDSALYLCASSNSGNGYTFGSGTRLTVV.

The DNA of the CDR3 is TGTGCCTGGGAGATGGGGACAGCAAACTATGGCTACACCTTC. Translated: CAWEMGTANYGYTF. This rearrangement joins TRBV30 to TRBJ1-2, with TRBD1 matching 7 bases. Germline V gene lookup returns CDR1 GTSNPN and CDR2 SVGIG (reference sequence). This CDR3 comprises 14 residues. J gave up 2 bases and V 5 bases, and 8 bases lay outside the gene matches.

The chain combines TRBV7-9 with TRBJ2-7; 8 nucleotides align to TRBD1. Germline loops: CDR1 SEHNR, CDR2 FQNEAQ (reference sequence). The CDR3 has 13 amino acids. With V trimmed by 7 bases and J by 4 bases, 6 bases remained unmatched. CDR3 nucleotide sequence: TGTGCCAGCATGACAGGGGTAAATTACGAGCAGTACTTC. Protein sequence: CASMTGVNYEQYF.

The rearrangement joins TRBV5-1 to TRBJ1-3; D gene unclear. Trimming left V 2 bases short and J 5 bases short, with 14 bases between. The germline CDR1 and CDR2 sequences are SGHRS and YFSETQ. The CDR3 contains 15 residues. The CDR3 here is CASSFGLLERNTIYF. CDR3 in DNA: TGCGCCAGCAGCTTCGGCCTTCTAGAAAGAAACACCATATATTTT.

The V gene is TRBV12-5, the J gene TRBJ2-3, with 9 nucleotides matching TRBD1. CDR3 length: 14 amino acids. Germline CDR1 and CDR2: LGHNT and FRNRAP. V lost 6 bases, J lost 8 bases, and 9 bases stayed unmatched. This CDR3 is CASGERDRVATQYF. The CDR3, as DNA: TGTGCTAGTGGGGAACGGGACAGGGTAGCTACGCAGTATTTT.

The CDR3 reads CASSSGYRDPGSPLHF. The DNA for the CDR3 is TGCGCCAGCAGCTCGGGTTACAGGGACCCAGGTTCACCCCTCCACTTT. This sequence joins TRBV5-1 and TRBJ1-6; D possibly corresponds to TRBD1 (6 bases). Germline V gene sequence: CDR1 SGHRS, CDR2 YFSETQ. The CDR3 loop spans 16 amino acids. The V and J ends lost 3 bases and 9 bases respectively, with 19 bases between them.

The rearrangement uses TRBV30 and TRBJ1-4; 7 positions match TRBD1. V shed 2 bases, J shed 10 bases, and the junction held 10 bases outside the gene matches. The CDR3 spans 14 residues. In germline, CDR1 is GTSNPN, CDR2 SVGIG (reference sequence). Here the CDR3 reads CAWSWRGGAGKLFF. In nucleotides, the CDR3 is TGTGCCTGGAGTTGGCGAGGGGGCGCGGGAAAACTGTTTTTT.

This clone showed up just a few times. The V and J genes are TRBV6-5 and TRBJ2-7; D not resolved. The CDR3 contains 14 residues. Trimming pared 6 bases from V and 0 bases from J, leaving 12 bases between. CDR1 MNHEY and CDR2 SVGAGI come from the germline V gene. In DNA, the CDR3 is TGTGCCAGCAGATACAGCCTTAGCTCCTACGAGCAGTACTTC. It codes for CASRYSLSSYEQYF.

The genes are TRBV4-2 and TRBJ1-4; D call uncertain. Per the germline V gene, CDR1 is LGHNA and CDR2 is YNFKEQ. V was clipped by 0 bases and J by 15 bases, with 11 bases between them. The CDR3 runs 12 residues. As DNA, the CDR3 is TGTGCCAGCAGCCAAGATCCGGGAGAAGTGTTTTTT. Its translation: CASSQDPGEVFF.

The chain has TRBV5-4 and TRBJ2-2, with TRBD1 matching 8 bases. Germline V lookup: CDR1 SGHNT, CDR2 YYREEE (reference sequence). The trim removed 4 bases at V and 1 base at J, leaving 3 bases unmatched. The CDR3 sequence is 15 residues long. CDR3 loop: CASSRTGGNTGELFF. In DNA, the CDR3 is TGTGCCAGCAGCCGTACAGGGGGGAACACCGGGGAGCTGTTTTTT. Combining the CDR3 with reference TRBV5-4 and TRBJ2-2 gives the whole variable domain ETGVTQSPTHLIKTRGQQVTLRCSSQSGHNTVSWYQQALGQGPQFIFQYYREEENGRGNFPPRFSGLQFPNYSSELNVNALELDDSALYLCASSRTGGNTGELFFGEGSRLTVL.

This chain connects TRBV29-1 to TRBJ1-2, with D maybe TRBD1 (5 bases). CDR1 is SQVTM, CDR2 ANQGSEA, per germline. Between the trimmed V and J ends, which lost 3 bases and 8 bases, there was a span of 16 bases. The CDR3 runs 13 residues. CDR3 sequence: CSVERDPGSGYTF. For the CDR3, the DNA is TGCAGCGTTGAGCGGGACCCTGGTTCAGGCTACACCTTC.

The J gene is TRBJ2-7, the V gene TRBV2; TRBD2 is a possible D gene (6 bases). Germline V gene sequence: CDR1 SNHLY, CDR2 FYNNEI. The CDR3 sequence is 13 residues long. V gave up 4 bases and J gave up 2 bases, with 9 bases separating them. CDR3: CASSGWTTYEQYF. CDR3 nucleotides: TGTGCCAGCAGTGGGTGGACTACCTACGAGCAGTACTTC.

V and J are TRBV28 and TRBJ2-3; 8 nucleotides align to TRBD2. Germline CDR1 MDHEN, CDR2 SYDVKM. This CDR3 has 16 amino acids. The trim removed 4 bases at V and 4 bases at J, leaving 10 bases unmatched. As DNA, the CDR3 is TGTGCCAGCAGTTCCCTCTTCGGGGGGGCCTCAGATACGCAGTATTTT. It is translated as CASSSLFGGASDTQYF.

The chain joins TRBV25-1 to TRBJ1-1; D not certain. The CDR3 covers 15 residues. CDR1 and CDR2 (germline): MGHDK, SYGVNS. Trimming took 6 bases from V and 3 from J, leaving 17 bases between them. The CDR3 DNA reads as TGTGCCAGCAGGGGAGCCCCCCCGGTCCACACTGAAGCTTTCTTT. Its protein product is CASRGAPPVHTEAFF. The full variable domain, its missing parts supplied by reference TRBV25-1 and TRBJ1-1, is EADIYQTPRYLVIGTGKKITLECSQTMGHDKMYWYQQDPGMELHLIHYSYGVNSTEKGDLSSESTVSRIRTEHFPLTLESARPSHTSQYLCASRGAPPVHTEAFFGQGTRLTVV.

This clone was observed once. This chain links TRBV27 with TRBJ1-2; D is unresolved. V shed 1 base and J shed 2 bases, with 5 bases lying between them. This CDR3 is 13 amino acids long. Germline V gene data show CDR1 as MNHEY and CDR2 as SMNVEV (reference sequence). CDR3: CASSLWPNYGYTF. The CDR3 nucleotides read TGTGCCAGCAGTTTATGGCCAAACTATGGCTACACCTTC.

The chain carries TRBV29-1 and TRBJ2-7; tentatively, D is TRBD2 (5 bases). Germline V CDR1 and CDR2: SQVTM, ANQGSEA. The V end lost 6 bases, the J end lost 5 bases, and 11 bases lay between the germline ends. The CDR3 loop spans 11 amino acids. CDR3 in DNA: TGCAGCGTACAACTAGGCCACGAGCAGTACTTC. As protein: CSVQLGHEQYF.

V and J are TRBV11-3 and TRBJ2-3; a weak D match, TRBD2 (5 bases). The CDR3 length is 12 residues. CDR1 and CDR2 from the germline V gene are SGHNT and YENEEA. V was pared by 5 bases and J by 8 bases, with 11 bases between. The CDR3 here is CASSPAGGTQYF. The DNA for the CDR3 is TGTGCCAGCAGCCCTGCCGGAGGTACGCAGTATTTT. The entire variable domain, with the rest obtained from reference TRBV11-3 and TRBJ2-3, is as follows: EAGVVQSPRYKIIEKKQPVAFWCNPISGHNTLYWYLQNLGQGPELLIRYENEEAVDDSQLPKDRFSAERLKGVDSTLKIQPAELGDSAVYLCASSPAGGTQYFGPGTRLTVL.

The sample holds a few counts of this clone. The chain recombines TRBV13 with TRBJ1-1, with D possibly being TRBD1 (6 bases). This CDR3 is 14 amino acids long. Germline CDR1 reads PRHDT; CDR2 reads FYEKMQ (reference sequence). V dropped 7 bases and J dropped 0 bases, with 12 bases sitting between them. CDR3 nucleotide sequence: TGTGCCAGCAAAGGGGGAGGGCTGAACACTGAAGCTTTCTTT. Amino acids: CASKGGGLNTEAFF.

The V and J genes are TRBV5-1 and TRBJ2-7, with 9 nucleotides matching TRBD2. This CDR3 region has 15 residues. Unmatched junction bases numbered 4, after V lost 0 bases and J lost 3 bases. Looked up from germline, CDR1 is SGHRS and CDR2 is YFSETQ. The CDR3 here is CASSLEGTSIYEQYF. The DNA of the CDR3 is TGCGCCAGCAGCTTGGAGGGGACTAGCATCTACGAGCAGTACTTC.

In its sample, this clone was seen once. A much larger clone sits a single nucleotide away, making a read error possible. This rearrangement joins TRBV6-6 to TRBJ1-1; TRBD1 matches at 7 bases. V gave up 8 bases and J gave up 0 bases; unmatched junction bases: 3. Germline-derived CDR1 and CDR2 are MNHNY and SVGAGI (reference sequence). The CDR3 loop spans 13 amino acids. CDR3 nucleotides: TGTGCCAGCTCGGGACAGATGAACACTGAAGCTTTCTTT. Translated, it gives CASSGQMNTEAFF.

The V gene is TRBV5-1, the J gene TRBJ1-2; D is possibly TRBD1 (6 bases). V was shortened by 0 bases and J by 0 bases, with 6 bases between the two germline ends. The CDR3 consists of 14 residues. Per germline, CDR1 SGHRS and CDR2 YFSETQ. In DNA, the CDR3 is TGCGCCAGCAGCTTGGGGGACACTAACTATGGCTACACCTTC. It codes for CASSLGDTNYGYTF. Full variable domain (missing parts from reference TRBV5-1 and TRBJ1-2): KAGVTQTPRYLIKTRGQQVTLSCSPISGHRSVSWYQQTPGQGLQFLFEYFSETQRNKGNFPGRFSGRQFSNSRSEMNVSTLELGDSALYLCASSLGDTNYGYTFGSGTRLTVV.

The chain links TRBV3-1 (or the pseudogene TRBV3-2) to TRBJ2-2; D is perhaps TRBD2 (6 bases). Trimming pared 7 bases from V and 3 bases from J, leaving 9 bases between. CDR3 length: 13 residues. Germline V gene sequence: CDR1 LGHDT, CDR2 YNNKEL (reference sequence). In DNA form, the CDR3 reads TGTGCCAGCACGACTAGACACACCGGGGAGCTGTTTTTT. Protein: CASTTRHTGELFF.

CDR3 residues: CASGLGGNTGELFF. CDR3 nucleotides: TGTGCTAGTGGCCTGGGGGGAAACACCGGGGAGCTGTTTTTT. The rearrangement uses TRBV12-5 and TRBJ2-2; D possibly corresponds to TRBD2 (6 bases). Trimming left V 6 bases short and J 2 bases short, with 10 bases between. CDR3 length: 14 amino acids. Germline-derived CDR1 and CDR2 are LGHNT and FRNRAP.

The chain has TRBV6-5 and TRBJ2-2; 7 bases agree with TRBD1. This CDR3 is built from 13 residues. The V segment lost 5 bases and the J segment 5 bases; nucleotides outside the gene matches: 2. From germline, CDR1 is MNHEY and CDR2 SVGAGI. The CDR3 here is CASSTTGTGELFF. The DNA for the CDR3 is TGTGCCAGCAGTACGACAGGGACCGGGGAGCTGTTTTTT.

The gene calls are TRBV4-1 and TRBJ2-5; 9 bases align to TRBD2. The ends lost 0 bases at V and 5 bases at J; junction bases unmatched: 7. In germline, CDR1 is MGHRA, CDR2 YSYEKL. The CDR3 loop spans 16 amino acids. The CDR3 DNA reads TGCGCCAGCAGCCAAGATCTAGCGGGGCTCAGGGAGACCCAGTACTTC. Translating it yields CASSQDLAGLRETQYF.